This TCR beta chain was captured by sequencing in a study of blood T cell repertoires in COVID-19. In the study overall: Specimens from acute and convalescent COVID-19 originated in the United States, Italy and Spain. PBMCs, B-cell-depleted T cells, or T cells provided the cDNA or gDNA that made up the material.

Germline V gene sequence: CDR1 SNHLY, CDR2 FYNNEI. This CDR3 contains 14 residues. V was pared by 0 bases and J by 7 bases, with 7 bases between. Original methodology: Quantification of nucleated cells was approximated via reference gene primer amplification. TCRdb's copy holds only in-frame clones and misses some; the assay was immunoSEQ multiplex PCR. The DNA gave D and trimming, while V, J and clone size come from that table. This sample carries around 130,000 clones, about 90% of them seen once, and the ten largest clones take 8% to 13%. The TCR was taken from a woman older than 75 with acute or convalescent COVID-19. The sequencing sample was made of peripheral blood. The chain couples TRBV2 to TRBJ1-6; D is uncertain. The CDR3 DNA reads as TGTGCCAGCAGTGAAGCGCGGTTAAATTCACCCCTCCACTTT. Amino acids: CASSEARLNSPLHF.